This T cell receptor beta chain emerged from a study of shared clonotypes between healthy human individuals. Study-level findings and limits: On the whole, naive subsets had larger estimated richness than memory subsets had. The sole specimen, blood, was sampled, and tissue repertoires likely differ.

The naive CD8 subset, CD45RO-negative cells positively selected for CCR7, excluded terminally differentiated effector memory CD45RA+ cells. The germline gives CDR1 PRHDT, CDR2 FYEKMQ (reference sequence). This CDR3 is 13 amino acids long. Trimming stripped 3 bases from V and 0 bases from J, with 5 bases between. Deep was the level at which the assay was run. Measured with immunoSEQ multiplex PCR; TCRdb has only the in-frame clones, and not every one. Here the sample spans millions of clones, 85% to 95% being singletons. Note on this clone: Its antigen is unknown.

The source material was naive CD8+ T cells from PBMCs. This chain links TRBV13 with TRBJ1-1; no firm D call. The receptor comes from a man younger than 35 in good health. Some clones in this sample may be carry-over from other donors' samples. The CDR3 loop is CASSFSLNTEAFF. CDR3 in DNA: TGTGCCAGCAGCTTCTCCTTGAACACTGAAGCTTTCTTT. Variable domain in full (rest from reference TRBV13 and TRBJ1-1): AAGVIQSPRHLIKEKRETATLKCYPIPRHDTVYWYQQGPGQDPQFLISFYEKMQSDKGSIPDRFSAQQFSDYHSELNMSSLELGDSALYFCASSFSLNTEAFFGQGTRLTVV.